This T cell receptor beta chain was sequenced during a study of cytomegalovirus exposure and HLA in healthy donors. Note on this clone: What it binds is not known.

Primers included in the PCR were 60 Vbeta and 13 Jbeta primers. The assay was immunoSEQ multiplex PCR, and TCRdb's table has in-frame clones only and misses some. This table holds around 140,000 clones. General study points: There were several of the most significant clusters that appeared linked to common viral pathogens in a later analysis. Fewer N-insertions (relative to the approximately 670-donor mean) were reportedly seen in an Asian-associated ancestry cluster in a later analysis.

The CDR3 consists of 13 residues. Germline CDR1 reads SQVTM; CDR2 reads ANQGSEA. V trimming: 7 bases; J trimming: 9 bases; junction bases outside the gene matches: 5. The sample comprised PBMCs. V and J are TRBV29-1 and TRBJ2-1, with 14 nucleotides matching TRBD2. The receptor was derived from a woman between 40 and 50 years old in good health and CMV-seropositive. This CDR3 reads CSAGGLAGVEQFF. In DNA, the CDR3 is TGCAGCGCCGGGGGACTAGCGGGAGTTGAGCAGTTCTTC.